Listed below are T cell receptor beta chains from one sample, sequenced in a study of T cells in Graves' hyperthyroidism and ophthalmopathy. TCRdb re-called the multiplex PCR reads with MiXCR, one entry per CDR3 protein. Among about 500,000 distinct CDR3 sequences, 46% were seen once, and the ten largest hold about two fifths. Sequenced sample: peripheral blood or thyroid tissue (not recorded which). The receptors were sampled from an adult woman with Graves' disease, either hyperthyroidism or ophthalmopathy (not recorded which). CDR3s include the opening cysteine and the closing phenylalanine or tryptophan. The D gene is left open where the match is weak. Size is stated for part of the rows, as once, few or many counts, or as a class when the clone is expanded.

d_call j_call v_call clone_size cdr3_aa cdr3_nt
. TRBJ2-7 TRBV11-2 many CASSLERAGEVHEQYF TGTGCCAGCAGCTTAGAGCGGGCAGGGGAGGTCCACGAGCAGTACTTC
. TRBJ2-7 TRBV25-1 . CASSEWGDKAGRYEQYF TGTGCCAGCAGTGAATGGGGGGATAAGGCAGGTCGCTACGAGCAGTACTTC
. TRBJ1-2 TRBV7-2 many CASSPGGGAVDGYTF TGTGCCAGCAGCCCAGGAGGGGGGGCTGTCGATGGCTACACCTTC
TRBD2 TRBJ2-2 TRBV5-1 . CASRRRSSGSWWELFF TGCGCCAGCAGGAGACGGTCGAGCGGGAGTTGGTGGGAGCTGTTTTTT
. TRBJ1-4 TRBV5-1 . CASSLAEPHRGEKLFF TGCGCCAGCAGCTTGGCCGAGCCACACCGGGGTGAAAAACTGTTTTTT
TRBD2 TRBJ2-7 TRBV4-1 many CASSQEGYTSGSIYEQYF TGCGCCAGCAGCCAAGAGGGCTACACTAGCGGGAGTATCTACGAGCAGTACTTC
TRBD1 TRBJ2-5 TRBV19 many CASTRTGSAGTQYF TGTGCCAGTACCAGGACAGGCTCCGCGGGGACCCAGTACTTC
TRBD1 TRBJ1-3 TRBV7-9 . CASSHRDRNYGNTIYF TGTGCCAGCAGCCACCGGGACAGGAACTACGGAAACACCATATATTTT
TRBD1 TRBJ1-1 TRBV5-1 many CASSLAGGGSEAFF TGCGCCAGCAGCTTGGCAGGGGGCGGGTCTGAAGCTTTCTTT
TRBD1 TRBJ2-5 TRBV29-1 . CSVDQGAETQYF TGCAGCGTTGACCAGGGGGCGGAGACCCAGTACTTC
TRBD2 TRBJ2-7 TRBV25-1 . CASSESGLAGEQYF TGTGCCAGCAGTGAATCGGGGCTAGCGGGCGAGCAGTACTTC
TRBD1 TRBJ2-5 TRBV30 once CAWSALPGQGKETQYF TGTGCCTGGAGTGCCCTCCCGGGACAGGGGAAAGAGACCCAGTACTTC
. TRBJ1-3 TRBV24-1 . CATSDPAGSVSSGNTIYF TGTGCCACCAGTGATCCTGCTGGGTCCGTATCCTCTGGAAACACCATATATTTT
. TRBJ2-5 TRBV25-1 many CASSGEGRETQYF TGTGCCAGCAGTGGAGAGGGGCGAGAGACCCAGTACTTC
. TRBJ1-1 TRBV29-1 many CSVDNRGGEAFF TGCAGCGTAGACAATAGGGGGGGGGAAGCTTTCTTT
. TRBJ1-5 TRBV12-3/TRBV12-4 few CASRAGDYSNQPQHF TGTGCCAGCAGAGCAGGAGATTATAGCAATCAGCCCCAGCATTTT